This TCR beta chain is from a study of PD-1 blockade in mismatch repair-deficient tumors. Germline CDR1 KGHSH, CDR2 LQKENI. The junction had 10 bases not matched to a gene; V was cut back by 2 bases and J by 6 bases. This CDR3 has 17 amino acids. Produced via immunoSEQ multiplex PCR; TCRdb's table is partial and in-frame only. Among 45,000 to 55,000 clones listed, around 85% were seen once. The sequence was obtained from an adult with mismatch repair-deficient cancer. This rearrangement joins TRBV18 to TRBJ2-1; 10 bases agree with TRBD2. Sequencing was performed on peripheral blood, taken roughly 21 weeks after starting pembrolizumab. CDR3 loop: CASSPVGAGGPANEQFF. The CDR3 region has the DNA TGTGCCAGCTCACCAGTGGGAGCGGGAGGGCCCGCCAATGAGCAGTTCTTC.